The clone carrying this TCR beta chain was counted many times. The antigen remains unidentified. This specimen comes from a study of T cell repertoires in cytomegalovirus infection. Study background: It was the public TCR beta signatures that indicated both CMV infection and matching HLA type. Study findings and constraints: HLA-C-restricted CMV clonotypes gave the most frequent clonotype in two of eight donors. Carriage of CMV together with the relevant HLA was identifiable through cumulative public TCR beta family frequency.

TCRdb analysed the reads with MiXCR anew, one entry per CDR3 protein. The data contain 480,000 or so distinct CDR3 sequences, approximately 10% of them seen just once; the ten biggest clones take up more than 8.5%. The CDR3 spans 15 residues. Per the germline V gene, CDR1 is SGHTA and CDR2 is FQGNSA. V was clipped by 7 bases and J by 7 bases, with 23 bases between them. The V and J genes are TRBV7-2 and TRBJ2-7; D unclear. The sequence came from a human donor in good health (CMV status not recorded). Some clones in this sample may be carry-over from other donors' samples. Sample: PBMCs. The CDR3 sequence is CASTVSRSLPWEQYF. CDR3 bases: TGTGCCAGCACCGTGAGCCGGTCGCTACCGTGGGAGCAGTACTTC. Looking up the rest from reference TRBV7-2 and TRBJ2-7 gives the full variable domain: GAGVSQSPSNKVTEKGKDVELRCDPISGHTALYWYRQSLGQGLEFLIYFQGNSAPDKSGLPSDRFSAERTGGSVSTLTIQRTQQEDSAVYLCASTVSRSLPWEQYFGPGTRLTVT.